The rows below give T cell receptor beta chains drawn from one sample of a study of OX40 agonist ivuxolimab in advanced cancers. This table comes from immunoSEQ multiplex PCR, and its TCRdb copy is limited to in-frame clones, with some not included. The sample lists 69,000 or so clones; less than 85% were seen once. The sample in question was CD4+ or CD8+ T cells sorted from blood, obtained in a trial of the OX40 agonist ivuxolimab. The origin of the receptors is an adult with an advanced solid tumor such as melanoma, head and neck, liver or kidney cancer. The CDR3 runs from the conserved cysteine through the conserved F or W. Each record gives: J gene, V gene, CDR3 protein.

TRBJ2-5	TRBV28	CASSSLRRPQETQYF
TRBJ2-5	TRBV7-9	CASSRVADRTETQYF
TRBJ2-2	TRBV7-9	CASTSRPRVRRNTGELFF
TRBJ2-1	TRBV19	CASSKPPGGRASNEQFF
TRBJ2-7	TRBV7-2	CASSLTGGASEQYF
TRBJ1-1	TRBV19	CASRLTRNTEAFF
TRBJ1-5	TRBV7-2	CASSPRLIGGRQPQHF
TRBJ2-7	TRBV10-2	CASSEQGRNEQYF
TRBJ1-5	TRBV7-9	CASSGRDMYQPQHF
TRBJ1-3	TRBV30	CAGKEAYSGNTIYF
TRBJ2-5	TRBV7-7	CASSLVQASGSPSRETQYF
TRBJ2-1	TRBV9	CASSFSLPDNNNEQFF
TRBJ2-3	TRBV18	CASSPPSTADTQYF
TRBJ2-7	TRBV18	CASSASAGEAQYF
TRBJ2-5	TRBV7-9	CASSKGWETQYF
TRBJ1-1	TRBV19	CASTEYQNTEAFF
TRBJ1-1	TRBV6-5	CASRQQGGSGTEAFF
TRBJ1-1	TRBV19	CASSMASHTEAFF
TRBJ2-3	TRBV7-7	CASSFGYTDTQYF
TRBJ1-4	TRBV2	CASRLTGLLNEKLFF
TRBJ1-2	TRBV10-1	CASSESSRVFNYGYTF
TRBJ1-4	TRBV19	CASSIGGTRNEKLFF
TRBJ1-4	TRBV18	CASSPPSASGGGEKLFF
TRBJ2-7	TRBV6-5	CASSYIPARVDEQYF
TRBJ1-2	TRBV28	CASSLRQGNYGYTF
TRBJ2-5	TRBV11-3	CASSSETGPLYQETQYF
TRBJ1-1	TRBV11-3	CASSLGQNTHTEAFF
TRBJ1-2	TRBV5-6	CASSPGGYGYTF
-	TRBV28	CASSSSNYEQYF
TRBJ2-3	TRBV5-1	CASSPSGRGRNTQYF
TRBJ2-7	TRBV2	CASSPDFYEQYF
TRBJ2-7	TRBV11-2	CASSLVGGRTYEQYF
TRBJ2-5	TRBV7-6	CASSSETAGLQAQYF
TRBJ2-7	TRBV11-2	CASSTTDSYEQYF
TRBJ2-2	TRBV27	CASSRGLAGMNTGELFF
TRBJ2-3	TRBV5-1	CASKFSGGAGGTDTQYF
TRBJ2-2	TRBV19	CASSIGWGSNTGELFF
TRBJ1-1	TRBV6-5	CASSRKTGGTEAFF
TRBJ2-1	TRBV11-2	CASTVGASGYNEQFF
TRBJ2-2	TRBV11-2	CASSFGTPGPGELFF
TRBJ1-1	TRBV4-3	CASSQDREGTYTEAFF
TRBJ1-3	TRBV30	CAWSRSGMSSGNTIYF
TRBJ2-5	TRBV7-2	CASSSGLAPETQYF
TRBJ1-1	TRBV2	CASIPVFDTEAFF
TRBJ2-1	TRBV5-5	CASSSSGREYNEQFF
TRBJ1-4	TRBV5-1	CASSRDQGREKLFF
TRBJ2-7	TRBV30	CAWSDKVPPPYEQYF
TRBJ2-7	TRBV5-1	CASTLGGRPYEQYF
TRBJ1-2	TRBV29-1	CSVGGQEDGYTF
TRBJ2-5	TRBV6-6	CASSLLRSSGETQYF
TRBJ2-7	TRBV7-9	CASSSTYEQYF
TRBJ2-7	TRBV2	CASSREGAREQYF
TRBJ2-4	TRBV19	CASSLGLAGNIQYF
TRBJ2-3	TRBV7-2	CASSARGARLDTQYF